This is a list of T cell receptor beta chains from one sample in a study of CD8 T cells in Susac syndrome. TCRdb re-called the immunoSEQ multiplex PCR reads with MiXCR, one entry per CDR3 protein. The repertoire holds about 80,000 distinct CDR3 sequences, 85% to 95% seen once, with around 0.25% in the top ten. The sample was CD8+ T cells from PBMCs. The receptors originated from a human donor in good health. CDR3s include the opening cysteine and the closing phenylalanine or tryptophan. Fields, in order: clone size, D gene, V gene, J gene, CDR3 protein, CDR3 DNA. The D gene is left open where the match is weak. The size entry is marked missing in some rows and otherwise reads once, few, many or a size class.

>NA|TRBD2|TRBV9|TRBJ2-3
CASSVGDSGLLDTQYF
TGTGCCAGCAGCGTAGGGGATAGCGGGCTTTTGGATACGCAGTATTTT
>NA|NA|TRBV2|TRBJ2-1
CASTGPEQFF
TGTGCCAGCACGGGACCTGAGCAGTTCTTC
>once|NA|TRBV9|TRBJ2-1
CASSIRQTSYNEQFF
TGTGCCAGCAGCATCCGACAGACCTCCTACAATGAGCAGTTCTTC
>NA|NA|TRBV15|TRBJ1-2
CATSRDLTALYGYTF
TGTGCCACCAGCAGAGATTTGACGGCTCTCTATGGCTACACCTTC
>NA|NA|TRBV15|TRBJ1-3
CATSRDRAQSSGNTIYF
TGTGCCACCAGCAGAGATCGAGCCCAGAGCTCTGGAAACACCATATATTTT
>NA|TRBD1|TRBV9|TRBJ1-2
CASSPGTGIGYTF
TGTGCCAGCAGCCCAGGGACAGGGATTGGCTACACCTTC
>NA|NA|TRBV11-2|TRBJ2-1
CASSLDRGDEQFF
TGTGCCAGCAGCTTAGACAGGGGCGATGAGCAGTTCTTC
>NA|NA|TRBV5-4|TRBJ2-1
CASSLGINEQFF
TGTGCCAGCAGTCTCGGGATCAATGAGCAGTTCTTC
>NA|TRBD1|TRBV29-1|TRBJ2-1
CSSRPGQYNEQFF
TGCAGCTCTCGACCGGGACAGTACAATGAGCAGTTCTTC
>NA|TRBD1|TRBV27|TRBJ1-4
CASRQGTVTNEKLFF
TGTGCCAGCAGGCAGGGGACAGTCACTAATGAAAAACTGTTTTTT
>NA|NA|TRBV4-1|TRBJ1-5
CASSLRRGSTQPQHF
TGCGCCAGCAGCCTCCGGCGCGGCTCTACGCAGCCCCAGCATTTT
>NA|NA|TRBV9|TRBJ2-6
CASSVDRLRSGANVLTF
TGTGCCAGCAGCGTCGACAGGTTGCGATCTGGGGCCAACGTCCTGACTTTC
>once|NA|TRBV9|TRBJ1-6
CASSAAASYNSPLHF
TGTGCCAGCAGCGCGGCTGCCTCCTATAATTCACCCCTCCACTTT
>NA|NA|TRBV29-1|TRBJ1-1
CSVEGQDRRTEAFF
TGCAGCGTTGAAGGGCAGGACCGGCGCACTGAAGCTTTCTTT
>NA|NA|TRBV7-3|TRBJ2-3
CASSLGHTSTDTQYF
TGTGCCAGCAGCCTCGGACACACTAGCACAGATACGCAGTATTTT
>NA|NA|TRBV19|TRBJ2-1
CASTPGDYNEQFF
TGTGCCAGCACCCCGGGAGACTACAATGAGCAGTTCTTC